In this sample, the clone carrying this T cell receptor beta chain turned up a few times. Trimming removed 3 bases from V and 4 bases from J, with 12 bases in between. The CDR3 loop spans 14 amino acids. CDR1 MNHEY and CDR2 SMNVEV come from the germline V gene (reference sequence). This sample stems from a study of cytomegalovirus exposure and HLA in healthy donors. Amplification used 60 Vbeta primers and 13 Jbeta primers. Here immunoSEQ multiplex PCR was the method, and the copy in TCRdb shows in-frame clones only, minus some. The sample holds about 130,000 clones, about 8.5% seen once. The specimen was PBMCs. This clonotype originated in a man aged 40-55 years in good health and CMV-seronegative. J is TRBJ1-2 and V is TRBV27; perhaps TRBD1 as D (6 bases). The CDR3 loop reads CASSLGGQTYGYTF. The CDR3, as DNA: TGTGCCAGCAGTTTGGGTGGACAGACCTATGGCTACACCTTC.